Presented here are 2 T cell receptor beta chains from one specimen sequenced in a study of CXCR3-negative and CXCR3-positive naive CD8 T cells. The study made its TRB cDNA libraries by 5' RACE, adding UMI labels. TCRdb reprocessed the 5' RACE reads, keeping one entry per CDR3 protein, no DNA. The table gives around 140,000 distinct CDR3 sequences; the top ten clones make up approximately 0.51% of it. Sample: naive CXCR3- CD8+ T cells from blood. Subset denoted: CD45RO-CCR7+CD27+CD95- naive CD8+ T cells lacking CXCR3 (TNR3-). The receptors were sampled from a human donor in good health. Some clones in this sample may be carry-over from other donors' samples.

This rearrangement joins TRBV13 to TRBJ2-1; TCRdb returns TRBD2, unconfirmable since there is no DNA. CDR1 is PRHDT and CDR2 is FYEKMQ in the germline V gene (reference sequence). CDR3 length: 16 residues. The CDR3 loop reads CASSPRGGVPYNEQFF.

The V and J genes are TRBV27 and TRBJ1-1. There are 13 residues in the CDR3. Germline values: CDR1 MNHEY, CDR2 SMNVEV (reference sequence). The CDR3 sequence: CASSFTANTEAFF.